This record covers a single T cell receptor beta chain. Systemic immunosuppression or autoimmune disease history was grounds to exclude patients. Germline V CDR1 and CDR2: MNHEY, SVGAGI. Trimming shortened V by 8 bases and J by 1 base, and 5 bases separated the two germline ends. The length of the CDR3 is 11 residues. This sample was taken from a study of OX40 agonist ivuxolimab in advanced cancers. Study background: Patients in dose escalation had liver, melanoma, kidney or head and neck cancers. Subjects had a mean age of about 60 years, with a range of roughly 20 to 79; more than 75% were male.

TCRdb's copy holds only in-frame clones and misses some; the assay was immunoSEQ multiplex PCR. The sample contains 66,000 or so clones, about 90% of which appear only once. Here the sequenced sample was CD4+ or CD8+ T cells sorted from blood, taken in a trial of the OX40 agonist ivuxolimab. The chain recombines TRBV6-5 with TRBJ1-1; D ambiguous. This TCR was sampled from an adult with an advanced solid tumor such as melanoma, head and neck, liver or kidney cancer. DNA of the CDR3: TGTGCCAGCGAACAGAACACTGAAGCTTTCTTT. Amino acid sequence: CASEQNTEAFF.